The entry below gives a single T cell receptor beta chain sequence along with its context. The data belong to a study of blood T cell repertoires in COVID-19. Study-level background: Spain, Italy and the United States supplied samples that represented acute and convalescent COVID-19. PBMCs, B-cell-depleted T cells, or T cells provided the cDNA or gDNA that made up the material.

Under the authors' procedure: Amplified reference gene primers provided the basis for estimating nucleated cell counts. TCRdb's copy holds only in-frame clones and misses some; the assay was immunoSEQ multiplex PCR. The DNA was the basis for D and trimming; V, J and clone size are from that table. The sample consists of some 270,000 clones, roughly 84% of them appearing once. Patients in Seattle were enrolled during active infection, then followed longitudinally. The sequence was collected from a human donor with COVID-19, enrolled during active disease. The donor label of this sample is uncertain. Sample: peripheral blood.

DNA of the CDR3: TGTGCCAGCAGTGCCCCCGAGACAGGGCCATTCTTT. This sequence encodes CASSAPETGPFF. V usage is TRBV2 and J usage is TRBJ1-1, with 7 bases fitting TRBD1. The V gene end was trimmed by 4 bases and the J gene end by 14 bases; junction bases not matched to a gene: 10. The CDR3 loop spans 12 amino acids. The germline CDR1 and CDR2 sequences are SNHLY and FYNNEI.